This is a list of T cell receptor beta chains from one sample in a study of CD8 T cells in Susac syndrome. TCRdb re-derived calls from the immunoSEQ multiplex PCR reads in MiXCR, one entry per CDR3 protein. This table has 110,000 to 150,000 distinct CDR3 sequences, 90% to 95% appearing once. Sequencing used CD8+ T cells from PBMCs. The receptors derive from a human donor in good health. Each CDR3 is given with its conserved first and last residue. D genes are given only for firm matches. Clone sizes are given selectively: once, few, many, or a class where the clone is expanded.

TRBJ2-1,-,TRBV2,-,CASARDSNNNEQFF,TGTGCCAGCGCCCGGGACTCCAACAACAATGAGCAGTTCTTC
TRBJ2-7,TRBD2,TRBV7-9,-,CASSPGERGAYEQYF,TGTGCCAGCAGCCCGGGGGAGCGGGGGGCCTACGAGCAGTACTTC
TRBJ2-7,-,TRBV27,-,CASSHRGAYEQYF,TGTGCCAGCAGTCACCGAGGGGCCTACGAGCAGTACTTC
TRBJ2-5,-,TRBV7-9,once,CASSLVIETQYF,TGTGCCAGCAGCTTAGTCATCGAGACCCAGTACTTC
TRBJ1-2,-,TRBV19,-,CASSMSPGGPFGYTF,TGTGCCAGTAGTATGTCGCCAGGAGGACCTTTTGGCTACACCTTC
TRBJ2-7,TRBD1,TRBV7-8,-,CASSSPHRGHGYEQYF,TGTGCCAGCAGCTCCCCCCATAGGGGGCATGGGTACGAGCAGTACTTC
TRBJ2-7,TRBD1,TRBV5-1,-,CASSGGQGHLYF,TGCGCCAGCAGCGGCGGACAGGGTCATCTGTACTTC
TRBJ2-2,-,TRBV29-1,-,CSVLGPGELFF,TGCAGCGTTCTTGGGCCCGGGGAGCTGTTTTTT
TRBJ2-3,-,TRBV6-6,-,CASREYSTDTQYF,TGTGCCAGCAGGGAGTATAGCACAGATACGCAGTATTTT
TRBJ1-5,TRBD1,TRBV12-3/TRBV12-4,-,CASSLGQGAYQPQHF,TGTGCCAGCAGTTTGGGACAGGGGGCTTATCAGCCCCAGCATTTT
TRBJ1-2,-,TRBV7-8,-,CASSLKRDGGYTF,TGTGCCAGCAGCTTAAAGCGGGATGGCGGCTACACCTTC
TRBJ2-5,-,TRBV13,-,CASTDTLSQETQYF,TGTGCCAGCACTGACACTTTAAGCCAAGAGACCCAGTACTTC
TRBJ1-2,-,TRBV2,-,CASSYGDGYTF,TGTGCCAGCTCGTATGGGGATGGCTACACCTTC
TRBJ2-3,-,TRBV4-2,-,CASSQASSEGDTQYF,TGTGCCAGCAGCCAAGCGTCTAGCGAGGGAGATACGCAGTATTTT
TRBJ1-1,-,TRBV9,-,CASSVTDGRTEAFF,TGTGCCAGCAGCGTAACGGACGGGAGGACTGAAGCTTTCTTT
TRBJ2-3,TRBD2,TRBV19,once,CASSRLATDTQYF,TGTGCCAGTAGTCGACTAGCAACAGATACGCAGTATTTT
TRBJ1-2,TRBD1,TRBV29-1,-,CSVSDRPQF,TGCAGCGTATCGGACAGGCCTCAATTC
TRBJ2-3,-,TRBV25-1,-,CASSDQDRPDTQYF,TGTGCCAGCAGTGATCAGGACAGACCGGATACGCAGTATTTT
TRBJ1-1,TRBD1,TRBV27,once,CASSQTGSNTEAFF,TGTGCCAGCAGCCAGACAGGGTCGAACACTGAAGCTTTCTTT
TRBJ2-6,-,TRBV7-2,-,CASSLREGLIGANVLTF,TGTGCCAGCAGCTTACGGGAAGGGCTCATCGGGGCCAACGTCCTGACTTTC
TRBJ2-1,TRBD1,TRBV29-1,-,CSAPMGQGYNEQFF,TGCAGCGCACCAATGGGACAGGGATACAATGAGCAGTTCTTC
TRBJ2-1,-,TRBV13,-,CASSPSENEQFF,TGTGCCAGCAGTCCCTCGGAGAATGAGCAGTTCTTC